A selection of T cell receptor beta chains follows, all from one sample in a study of blood T cells in healthy people across ages. TCRdb re-called the 5' RACE reads through MiXCR, storing one row per CDR3 protein. The table lists hundreds of thousands of distinct CDR3 sequences, under 65% of them singletons. The specimen sequenced was blood. These TCRs come from a woman older than 75 in good health. CDR3s include the opening cysteine and the closing phenylalanine or tryptophan. D genes are given only for firm matches. Size is stated for part of the rows, as once, few or many counts, or as a class when the clone is expanded.

V: TRBV7-2
J: TRBJ2-7
size: NA
length: 14
D: NA
CDR3: CASSFGWNNYEQYF
DNA: TGTGCCAGCAGCTTTGGCTGGAACAACTACGAGCAGTACTTC

V: TRBV7-2
J: TRBJ2-3
size: NA
length: 18
D: NA
CDR3: CASSSGRGRGWVTDTQYF
DNA: TGTGCCAGCAGCTCCGGGAGAGGCCGAGGATGGGTCACAGATACGCAGTATTTT

V: TRBV28
J: TRBJ2-7
size: NA
length: 18
D: TRBD2
CDR3: CASSFPPASGTTGYEQYF
DNA: TGTGCCAGCAGTTTTCCCCCCGCTAGCGGGACAACCGGCTACGAGCAGTACTTC

V: TRBV11-2
J: TRBJ2-5
size: few
length: 16
D: NA
CDR3: CASSFGLGDFQETQYF
DNA: TGTGCCAGCAGCTTTGGGTTAGGGGACTTTCAAGAGACCCAGTACTTC

V: TRBV2
J: TRBJ2-2
size: NA
length: 15
D: NA
CDR3: CAGSKVQPNTGELFF
DNA: TGTGCCGGATCAAAGGTCCAGCCGAACACCGGGGAGCTGTTTTTT

V: TRBV5-5
J: TRBJ1-3
size: NA
length: 15
D: NA
CDR3: CASRVTGPSGNTIYF
DNA: TGTGCCAGCAGGGTTACAGGTCCCTCTGGAAACACCATATATTTT

V: TRBV30
J: TRBJ1-1
size: NA
length: 13
D: NA
CDR3: CAWARGGNTEAFF
DNA: TGTGCCTGGGCCCGTGGGGGCAACACTGAAGCTTTCTTT

V: TRBV6-6
J: TRBJ2-7
size: NA
length: 16
D: TRBD1
CDR3: CASSYSDPGQGYEQYF
DNA: TGTGCCAGCAGTTACTCAGATCCGGGACAGGGCTACGAGCAGTACTTC

V: TRBV20-1
J: TRBJ1-2
size: NA
length: 13
D: TRBD1
CDR3: CSAEEPTGVGYTF
DNA: TGCAGTGCTGAAGAACCCACAGGGGTTGGCTACACCTTC

V: TRBV5-1
J: TRBJ2-7
size: many
length: 14
D: NA
CDR3: CASSWDGSDYEQYF
DNA: TGCGCCAGCAGCTGGGACGGATCCGACTACGAGCAGTACTTC

V: TRBV27
J: TRBJ1-5
size: NA
length: 17
D: NA
CDR3: CASSPPLQGSGNQPQHF
DNA: TGTGCCAGCAGTCCACCATTACAGGGCTCGGGCAATCAGCCCCAGCATTTT

V: TRBV7-3
J: TRBJ1-1
size: NA
length: 13
D: NA
CDR3: CASSLYTQGPAFF
DNA: TGTGCCAGCAGCTTATATACCCAAGGACCAGCTTTCTTT

V: TRBV28
J: TRBJ2-2
size: NA
length: 13
D: NA
CDR3: CASSGSYTGELFF
DNA: TGTGCCAGCAGTGGGTCATACACCGGGGAGCTGTTTTTT

V: TRBV5-1
J: TRBJ2-7
size: many
length: 15
D: NA
CDR3: CASRPGTYDSYEQYF
DNA: TGCGCCAGCAGGCCCGGGACGTATGACTCCTACGAGCAGTACTTC

V: TRBV5-1
J: TRBJ2-3
size: once
length: 14
D: NA
CDR3: CVSSPGPSTDTQYF
DNA: TGCGTTAGCAGCCCGGGGCCTAGCACAGATACGCAGTATTTT

V: TRBV29-1
J: TRBJ1-1
size: NA
length: 13
D: TRBD1
CDR3: CSVDDRAGAEAFF
DNA: TGCAGCGTTGACGACAGGGCGGGCGCTGAAGCTTTCTTT

V: TRBV24-1
J: TRBJ1-5
size: few
length: 11
D: NA
CDR3: CATGSVGPQHF
DNA: TGTGCCACCGGCAGCGTGGGCCCCCAGCATTTT

V: TRBV12-3/TRBV12-4
J: TRBJ2-1
size: NA
length: 15
D: TRBD2
CDR3: CACSTLAGGYNEQFF
DNA: TGTGCCTGCAGTACACTAGCGGGGGGATACAATGAGCAGTTCTTC

V: TRBV12-3/TRBV12-4
J: TRBJ2-5
size: NA
length: 13
D: TRBD2
CDR3: CASTRGVQETQYF
DNA: TGTGCCAGCACACGGGGGGTACAAGAGACCCAGTACTTC

V: TRBV18
J: TRBJ2-7
size: many
length: 14
D: NA
CDR3: CASSPRSGAYEQYF
DNA: TGTGCCAGCTCACCCCGGTCAGGGGCCTACGAGCAGTACTTC

V: TRBV20-1
J: TRBJ2-7
size: NA
length: 14
D: NA
CDR3: CGAPQGQAYNEQYF
DNA: TGCGGTGCTCCACAGGGTCAAGCCTACAATGAGCAGTACTTC

V: TRBV9
J: TRBJ1-2
size: NA
length: 12
D: NA
CDR3: CASGGGIYGYTF
DNA: TGTGCCAGCGGGGGGGGGATCTATGGCTACACCTTC

V: TRBV27
J: TRBJ2-7
size: many
length: 16
D: NA
CDR3: CASSYPPARLHYEQYF
DNA: TGTGCCAGCAGTTACCCGCCTGCCAGGCTACACTACGAGCAGTACTTC

V: TRBV12-3/TRBV12-4
J: TRBJ2-2
size: few
length: 16
D: TRBD2
CDR3: CASSLTSGWNTGELFF
DNA: TGTGCCAGCAGTTTGACTAGCGGGTGGAACACCGGGGAGCTGTTTTTT

V: TRBV28
J: TRBJ2-1
size: NA
length: 16
D: TRBD2
CDR3: CASSSPSSGRVNEQFF
DNA: TGTGCCAGCAGTTCCCCTTCTAGCGGGAGGGTGAATGAGCAGTTCTTC

V: TRBV4-1
J: TRBJ2-2
size: NA
length: 14
D: NA
CDR3: CASRTQGMTGVLFF
DNA: TGCGCCAGCAGAACCCAGGGGATGACCGGGGTGCTGTTTTTT

V: TRBV13
J: TRBJ2-3
size: NA
length: 16
D: TRBD2
CDR3: CASSRRLAGSTDTQYF
DNA: TGTGCCAGCAGCCGCCGCCTAGCGGGGAGCACAGATACGCAGTATTTT

V: TRBV20-1
J: TRBJ2-1
size: many
length: 14
D: NA
CDR3: CSAFLPGHRFEQFF
DNA: TGCAGTGCCTTCCTTCCGGGACACCGTTTTGAGCAGTTCTTC

V: TRBV5-1
J: TRBJ2-7
size: NA
length: 16
D: NA
CDR3: CASSPRYGQPPYEQYF
DNA: TGCGCCAGCAGCCCCCGGTACGGACAGCCTCCCTACGAGCAGTACTTC

V: TRBV14
J: TRBJ2-1
size: NA
length: 14
D: TRBD2
CDR3: CASHSGTRNNEQFF
DNA: TGTGCCAGCCATAGCGGGACTAGGAACAATGAGCAGTTCTTC

V: TRBV7-9
J: TRBJ2-1
size: NA
length: 10
D: NA
CDR3: CASRSSRLFF
DNA: TGTGCCAGCAGATCTAGTAGGCTGTTCTTC

V: TRBV29-1
J: TRBJ2-2
size: NA
length: 12
D: NA
CDR3: CSVDLGSGELFF
DNA: TGCAGCGTTGATCTGGGTTCAGGGGAGCTGTTTTTT

V: TRBV20-1
J: TRBJ2-2
size: few
length: 14
D: NA
CDR3: CSARDQGSTGELFF
DNA: TGCAGTGCTAGAGATCAGGGGAGCACCGGGGAGCTGTTTTTT

V: TRBV20-1
J: TRBJ2-4
size: NA
length: 15
D: NA
CDR3: CSAPPGGASKNIQYF
DNA: TGCAGTGCCCCTCCTGGGGGGGCCTCCAAAAACATTCAGTACTTC

V: TRBV7-2
J: TRBJ2-4
size: few
length: 14
D: NA
CDR3: CASSPALAKNMQYF
DNA: TGTGCCAGCAGCCCAGCTCTAGCCAAAAACATGCAGTACTTC

V: TRBV3-1
J: TRBJ2-2
size: NA
length: 15
D: NA
CDR3: CASSQGGVATGELFF
DNA: TGTGCCAGCAGCCAAGGCGGGGTTGCGACCGGGGAGCTGTTTTTT

V: TRBV21-1
J: TRBJ2-7
size: NA
length: 15
D: NA
CDR3: CATSKDRGYVDEQYF
DNA: TGTGCCACGTCAAAAGACAGGGGGTACGTCGACGAGCAGTACTTC

V: TRBV7-9
J: TRBJ1-1
size: NA
length: 16
D: TRBD1
CDR3: CASSEGDRPTGTEAFF
DNA: TGTGCCAGCAGCGAAGGGGACAGGCCGACGGGCACTGAAGCTTTCTTT